The entry that follows covers one T cell receptor beta chain sequence. Its antigen is undetermined. TCRdb re-analysed the RT-PCR reads in MiXCR, keeping a single row per CDR3 protein. The sample has hundreds of thousands of distinct CDR3 sequences; around 10% are singletons. This specimen comes from a study of response to subunit inactivated influenza vaccine. Study results and caveats: There was a suggestion from the authors that each seasonal influenza vaccination recruits few new T cells.

Another study also made use of these data, one on T cells expressing NK-cell markers. That paper states: For TCR beta, cDNA was produced by 5'RACE template switching with UMIs. HCMV serostatus: most of the eight sequenced donors positive, one negative. The use of an anti-gamma-delta TCR antibody, which was added in several experiments, restricted sorting to T cells expressing alpha-beta TCR. For a handful of donors, these clonotypes were likewise the leading ones in the CD3+CD56-NKG2C+ fraction.

The TCR originated in a man in his forties or fifties who received an inactivated influenza vaccine. The input for sequencing was PBMCs from blood, taken on the day of vaccination.

CDR3 sequence reads: CASSQGRAGDTEAFF. The CDR3 DNA sequence: TGTGCCAGCAGCCAAGGGAGGGCGGGGGACACTGAAGCTTTCTTT. This chain links TRBV4-2 with TRBJ1-1; possible D gene TRBD1, 5 bases. The CDR3 extends over 15 amino acids. The germline gives CDR1 LGHNA, CDR2 YNFKEQ. Trimming left V 1 base short and J 3 bases short, with 12 bases between.